These 21 T cell receptor beta chains came from one sample sequenced in a study. Each CDR3 protein is one row after TCRdb ran MiXCR on the 5' RACE reads. The sample records about 64,000 distinct CDR3 sequences, roughly 23% being singletons. Sequencing was performed on memory CD4+ T cells sorted from a lymph node. The subset is: memory CD4+ T cells, CD4+CD45RO+CD25-. The receptor source for this set is a female donor with breast cancer.

In this sample, this clonotype turned up many times. CDR3 sequence (DNA): TGTGCCAGCAGACGACCGACAGGGGTGTCAAATCAGCCCCAGCATTTT. Its protein is CASRRPTGVSNQPQHF. The chain is built from TRBV6-2 or TRBV6-3 and TRBJ1-5; 8 nucleotides match TRBD1. J lost 4 bases, V lost 6 bases, and 11 bases had no gene match. This CDR3 has 16 amino acids. Germline V gene sequence: CDR1 MNHEY, CDR2 SVGEGT.

This chain links TRBV27 with TRBJ2-5; D perhaps matches TRBD1 (6 bases). Germline CDR1 reads MNHEY; CDR2 reads SMNVEV (reference sequence). V lost 2 bases to trimming and J lost 5 bases, with 15 bases between them. CDR3 length equals 15 residues. The CDR3 region is CASSLRGRSWETQYF. The CDR3 bases are TGTGCCAGCAGTTTAAGGGGGAGATCTTGGGAGACCCAGTACTTC.

The chain links TRBV6-2 or TRBV6-3 to TRBJ2-7; 9 bases match TRBD1. The V gene end was trimmed by 10 bases and the J gene end by 5 bases; junction bases not matched to a gene: 3. CDR3 length: 11 residues. The germline V gene encodes CDR1 MNHEY and CDR2 SVGEGT. The CDR3 sequence is CANNRGHEQYF. The CDR3 DNA reads as TGTGCCAACAACAGGGGGCACGAGCAGTACTTC.

V and J are TRBV6-5 and TRBJ2-7, with D tentatively TRBD1 (6 bases). The V and J ends lost 7 bases and 3 bases respectively, with 13 bases between them. Germline CDR1 reads MNHEY; CDR2 reads SVGAGI. The CDR3 runs to 13 residues. The CDR3 DNA sequence: TGTGCCAGCACCGACAGGCCAGACTACGAGCAGTACTTC. Translation: CASTDRPDYEQYF.

There are a few counts of this clonotype. The chain couples TRBV28 to TRBJ2-1; D is perhaps TRBD2 (6 bases). Germline assignment: CDR1 MDHEN and CDR2 SYDVKM. V lost 5 bases to trimming and J lost 15 bases, with 17 bases between them. This CDR3 has 12 amino acids. The CDR3, as DNA: TGTGCCAGCAGTCAAGTGCGGGACTCTCTGTTCTTC. It yields the protein CASSQVRDSLFF.

The chain employs TRBV7-9 and TRBJ2-3; weak D call: TRBD1 (6 bases). Germline assignment: CDR1 SEHNR and CDR2 FQNEAQ (reference sequence). The germline V and J ends were trimmed by 3 bases and 2 bases, with 12 bases remaining between them. The CDR3 runs to 15 residues. DNA of the CDR3: TGTGCCAGCAGCTTCGACAGGTCCTTCACAGATACGCAGTATTTT. Its protein product is CASSFDRSFTDTQYF.

The chain's CDR3 is CASSTSSGTIYNEQFF. The CDR3 coding sequence is TGTGCCAGCAGTACCTCTTCGGGGACAATATACAATGAGCAGTTCTTC. The chain couples TRBV28 to TRBJ2-1; D may be TRBD1 (6 bases). Trimming stripped 5 bases from V and 4 bases from J, with 18 bases between. CDR3 size: 16 residues. Germline lookup yields CDR1 MDHEN and CDR2 SYDVKM.

A few counts support this clonotype. The V call is TRBV7-3, the J call TRBJ2-1; 9 bases are a match to TRBD2. The trim removed 4 bases at V and 7 bases at J, leaving 17 bases unmatched. Germline V gene lookup returns CDR1 SGHTA and CDR2 FQGTGA. The CDR3 loop spans 18 amino acids. As DNA, the CDR3 is TGTGCCAGCAGCTCACCTAAAGGGCTAGCGGGGCCTCAAAATGAGCAGTTCTTC. Its protein is CASSSPKGLAGPQNEQFF.

This clonotype turned up a few times. This CDR3 is CASSTRDLNEKLFF. As DNA, the CDR3 is TGCGCCAGCAGCACCCGGGACCTTAATGAAAAACTGTTTTTT. The rearrangement joins TRBV4-1 to TRBJ1-4; weak D call: TRBD1 (5 bases). The CDR3 has 14 residues. Trimming stripped 5 bases from V and 4 bases from J, with 11 bases between. Germline V lookup: CDR1 MGHRA, CDR2 YSYEKL.

With regard to this clonotype: A clone one base away is much larger, so this may be a read error. V gene TRBV6-5 combines with J gene TRBJ2-1; 7 nucleotides match TRBD2. The CDR3 covers 14 residues. Germline trimming cut 0 bases from V and 12 bases from J; bases unmatched to any gene: 8. Germline-derived CDR1 and CDR2 are MNHEY and SVGAGI. Written as DNA, the CDR3 is TGTGCCAGCAGTTACTCGAGACTAGCAAGTGGGCAGTTCTTC. It encodes CASSYSRLASGQFF.

The chain uses TRBV20-1 and TRBJ2-3; 7 bases fit TRBD2. Germline loops: CDR1 DFQATT, CDR2 SNEGSKA (reference sequence). With V trimmed by 6 bases and J by 1 base, 7 bases remained unmatched. This CDR3 has 14 residues. The CDR3 is CSARRGSGTDTQYF. CDR3 nucleotide sequence: TGCAGTGCCCGGCGCGGGAGTGGCACAGATACGCAGTATTTT.

This clonotype was counted between two and nine times. The chain carries TRBV10-3 and TRBJ2-5; 8 bases are shared with TRBD2. The trim removed 10 bases at V and 5 bases at J, leaving 3 bases unmatched. The CDR3 runs 11 residues. Germline V gene lookup returns CDR1 ENHRY and CDR2 SYGVKD. In nucleotides, the CDR3 is TGTGCCACCCGGGAGGGGGAGACCCAGTACTTC. It translates to CATREGETQYF.

This clonotype was seen once. The chain employs TRBV2 and TRBJ1-1; 7 positions agree with TRBD1. CDR1 is SNHLY and CDR2 is FYNNEI in the germline V gene. J lost 5 bases, V lost 8 bases, and 8 bases had no gene match. The CDR3 runs to 13 residues. CDR3 protein: CASQPQGVTEAFF. As DNA, the CDR3 is TGTGCCAGCCAACCCCAGGGGGTTACTGAAGCTTTCTTT.

This clonotype has only a few counts. The chain joins TRBV7-2 to TRBJ1-1; D is ambiguous. V lost 4 bases, J lost 6 bases, and 12 bases lay in between. The CDR3 is made up of 13 amino acids. Germline V gene sequence: CDR1 SGHTA, CDR2 FQGNSA. CDR3 protein: CASSWQVRAEAFF. The DNA of the CDR3 is TGTGCCAGCAGCTGGCAGGTTAGAGCTGAAGCTTTCTTT.

A note on this clonotype: Sequence at one end of the junction differs from germline and may be a read error. The chain couples TRBV13 to TRBJ1-6; a weak D match, TRBD1 (6 bases). CDR1 PRHDT and CDR2 FYEKMQ come from the germline V gene (reference sequence). The CDR3 is 14 amino acids. The CDR3 reads CASSTGTLNSLLHF. The CDR3 nucleotides are TGTGCCAGCAGCACCGGGACACTTAATTCACTCCTCCACTTT.

The V and J genes are TRBV20-1 and TRBJ2-5, with no clear D. V lost 0 bases, J lost 5 bases, and 10 bases lay in between. This CDR3 spans 13 amino acids. CDR1 and CDR2 from the germline V gene are DFQATT and SNEGSKA (reference sequence). The CDR3: CSARDLRSETQYF. The CDR3, as DNA: TGCAGTGCTAGAGACCTCAGGTCGGAGACCCAGTACTTC.

The rearrangement joins TRBV6-5 to TRBJ1-1; unclear D gene. Trimming shortened V by 0 bases and J by 0 bases, and 8 bases separated the two germline ends. The CDR3 has 15 amino acids. Per germline, CDR1 MNHEY and CDR2 SVGAGI. For the CDR3, the DNA is TGTGCCAGCAGTTACTCGATTAACATGAACACTGAAGCTTTCTTT. Its protein product is CASSYSINMNTEAFF.

The V gene is TRBV7-9, the J gene TRBJ2-2; D uncertain. Trimming shortened V by 4 bases and J by 9 bases, and 6 bases separated the two germline ends. The CDR3 is 11 amino acids. The V gene's germline CDR1 is SEHNR and CDR2 FQNEAQ (reference sequence). The chain's CDR3 is CASSSLRELFF. In DNA form, the CDR3 reads TGTGCCAGCAGCTCCCTGAGGGAGCTGTTTTTT.

This clonotype was detected only a few times. The chain couples TRBV24-1 to TRBJ2-5; perhaps TRBD2 as D (6 bases). CDR1 is KGHDR, CDR2 SFDVKD, per germline. This CDR3 contains 14 residues. The V and J ends lost 1 base and 5 bases respectively, with 10 bases between them. Here the CDR3 reads CATSDFREVETQYF. CDR3 nucleotide sequence: TGTGCCACCAGTGATTTCAGGGAGGTGGAGACCCAGTACTTC.

The table lists this clonotype with many counts. The rearrangement joins TRBV5-5 to TRBJ1-1; the D is unclear. The CDR3 contains 12 residues. Trimming removed 4 bases at V and 5 bases at J, with 9 bases between. From germline, CDR1 is SGHKS and CDR2 YYEKEE (reference sequence). The CDR3: CASSLRWTEAFF. CDR3 coding DNA: TGTGCCAGCAGCCTTCGGTGGACTGAAGCTTTCTTT.

The J gene is TRBJ1-2, the V gene TRBV20-1; D ambiguous. Germline V gene sequence: CDR1 DFQATT, CDR2 SNEGSKA (reference sequence). With 1 base removed from V and 3 bases from J, the gap between germline ends came to 12 bases. This CDR3 spans 14 amino acids. CDR3 in amino acids: CSARGTGGDYGYTF. DNA of the CDR3: TGCAGTGCTAGAGGGACCGGTGGGGACTATGGCTACACCTTC.